These 27 T cell receptor beta chains were all obtained from the same sample, sequenced in a study of OX40 agonist ivuxolimab in advanced cancers. Library preparation was by the immunoSEQ multiplex PCR assay. TCRdb took this table from immuneACCESS and kept in-frame rearrangements with V and J called. Such tables lack part of the clones; where checked against another copy, unresolved V genes explain under half of the gap, and the rest is unexplained. Present in this sample are fewer than 90,000 clones, around 86% of which were seen just once. The ten largest clones capture 0.24% of the sample. Source: CD4+ or CD8+ T cells sorted from blood, taken in a trial of the OX40 agonist ivuxolimab. These receptors all come from an adult with an advanced solid tumor such as melanoma, head and neck, liver or kidney cancer.

The CDR3: CATLPGLARGTDTQYF. CDR3 nucleotides: TGTGCCACACTTCCGGGACTAGCCCGAGGCACAGATACGCAGTATTTT. The genes are TRBV2 and TRBJ2-3; TRBD2 agrees at 9 bases. Looked up from germline, CDR1 is SNHLY and CDR2 is FYNNEI. V gave up 10 bases and J gave up 1 base; unmatched junction bases: 12. The CDR3 extends over 16 amino acids.

This rearrangement joins TRBV21-1 to TRBJ1-6. TRBV21-1 has pseudogene status. The CDR3 extends over 15 amino acids. The CDR3 spells CASSKAWTRNSPLHF. CDR3 DNA sequence: TGTGCCAGCAGCAAAGCTTGGACTCGGAATTCACCCCTCCACTTT.

The rearrangement uses TRBV6-5 and TRBJ2-6; TRBD2 might be the D (5 bases). The CDR3 extends over 16 amino acids. V gave up 0 bases and J gave up 2 bases, with 8 bases separating them. Germline assignment: CDR1 MNHEY and CDR2 SVGAGI. The CDR3 is CASSYSPGTGANVLTF. Here the CDR3 DNA reads TGTGCCAGCAGTTACTCACCCGGGACTGGGGCCAACGTCCTGACTTTC.

V gene TRBV5-4 combines with J gene TRBJ1-1; D may be TRBD1 (6 bases). This CDR3 region has 12 residues. Per the germline V gene, CDR1 is SGHNT and CDR2 is YYREEE (reference sequence). Trimming pared 2 bases from V and 8 bases from J, leaving 10 bases between. In DNA form, the CDR3 reads TGTGCCAGCAGCTTACTAACAGGGGAAGCTTTCTTT. It translates to CASSLLTGEAFF.

This clone has only one observation. The rearrangement uses TRBV5-8 and TRBJ1-1, with unresolved D. V was trimmed by 1 base and J by 7 bases, leaving 5 bases between them. CDR1 SGHTS and CDR2 YDEGEE come from the germline V gene. This CDR3 comprises 11 residues. CDR3 nucleotides: TGTGCCAGCAGCTTGCGTGGTGAAGCTTTCTTT. It translates to CASSLRGEAFF.

The V and J genes are TRBV11-3 and TRBJ2-3; TRBD2 is a possible D gene (6 bases). From germline, CDR1 is SGHNT and CDR2 YENEEA. V was clipped by 1 base and J by 0 bases, with 11 bases between them. CDR3 length: 16 amino acids. DNA for the CDR3: TGTGCCAGCAGCTTAGGTCGCCGGGAGAGCACAGATACGCAGTATTTT. It translates to CASSLGRRESTDTQYF.

Only one count was recorded for this clone. The chain combines TRBV5-1 with TRBJ2-5, with 7 bases matching TRBD1. This CDR3 is built from 14 residues. Germline CDR1 and CDR2: SGHRS and YFSETQ. V trimming: 4 bases; J trimming: 3 bases; junction bases outside the gene matches: 6. The chain's CDR3 is CASSTGQWKETQYF. The DNA for the CDR3 is TGCGCCAGCAGCACGGGACAGTGGAAAGAGACCCAGTACTTC. The variable domain in full, with the rest retrieved from reference TRBV5-1 and TRBJ2-5, is KAGVTQTPRYLIKTRGQQVTLSCSPISGHRSVSWYQQTPGQGLQFLFEYFSETQRNKGNFPGRFSGRQFSNSRSEMNVSTLELGDSALYLCASSTGQWKETQYFGPGTRLLVL.

The chain recombines TRBV5-4 with TRBJ2-1, with no clear D. V was pared by 4 bases and J by 0 bases, with 5 bases between. The CDR3 has 13 residues. The germline V gene has CDR1 SGHNT and CDR2 YYREEE (reference sequence). This CDR3 is CASSPNSYNEQFF. CDR3 nucleotides: TGTGCCAGCAGCCCGAACTCCTACAATGAGCAGTTCTTC.

V is TRBV14 and J is TRBJ1-2; D remains unclear. CDR1 SGHDN and CDR2 FVKESK come from the germline V gene. CDR3 size: 13 residues. V dropped 2 bases and J dropped 4 bases, with 8 bases sitting between them. CDR3 DNA sequence: TGTGCCAGCAGCCAATTCACAGCCTATGGCTACACCTTC. It is translated as CASSQFTAYGYTF. The full variable domain, rest sourced from reference TRBV14 and TRBJ1-2, is EAGVTQFPSHSVIEKGQTVTLRCDPISGHDNLYWYRRVMGKEIKFLLHFVKESKQDESGMPNNRFLAERTGGTYSTLKVQPAELEDSGVYFCASSQFTAYGYTFGSGTRLTVV.

The chain carries TRBV6-1 and TRBJ2-7; D is perhaps TRBD1 (5 bases). The ends were cut back, 8 bases at V and 0 bases at J, with 14 bases in the middle. Germline CDR1 MNHNS, CDR2 SASEGT. This CDR3 has 14 residues. CDR3 residues: CASHPGSPSYEQYF. CDR3 in DNA: TGTGCCAGCCACCCAGGGTCTCCCTCCTACGAGCAGTACTTC.

This clone has just one count. CDR3 in amino acids: CASSPTTDLVQGANEQYF. The CDR3 coding sequence is TGTGCCAGCTCACCTACTACCGATCTCGTCCAGGGGGCGAACGAGCAGTACTTC. The chain has TRBV18 and TRBJ2-7, with TRBD1 matching 8 bases. CDR1 KGHSH and CDR2 LQKENI come from the germline V gene. This CDR3 is built from 18 residues. Germline trimming cut 3 bases from V and 5 bases from J; bases unmatched to any gene: 18.

In this sample, this clone turned up a few times. This chain links TRBV7-2 with TRBJ1-5, with D possibly TRBD1 on 5 matching bases. The germline gives CDR1 SGHTA, CDR2 FQGNSA. CDR3 length equals 15 residues. V lost 1 base and J lost 3, with 10 bases in between. The CDR3 spells CASSLVGVVNQPQHF. The CDR3, as DNA: TGTGCCAGCAGCTTAGTGGGGGTCGTCAATCAGCCCCAGCATTTT. Based on the CDR3 plus reference TRBV7-2 and TRBJ1-5, the full variable domain is GAGVSQSPSNKVTEKGKDVELRCDPISGHTALYWYRQSLGQGLEFLIYFQGNSAPDKSGLPSDRFSAERTGGSVSTLTIQRTQQEDSAVYLCASSLVGVVNQPQHFGDGTRLSIL.

This clone was found a few times. This chain connects TRBV5-8 to TRBJ2-7, with D possibly being TRBD1 (5 bases). The CDR3 contains 20 residues. CDR1 is SGHTS and CDR2 is YDEGEE in the germline V gene. The V end lost 4 bases, the J end lost 0 bases, and 29 bases lay between the germline ends. Written as DNA, the CDR3 is TGTGCCAGCAGCCCCGTCTTTGGTCGGGCAGGGATTCTATCCTCCTACGAGCAGTACTTC. Translated, it gives CASSPVFGRAGILSSYEQYF.

The rearrangement joins TRBV5-6 to TRBJ2-1; D is uncertain. Trimming stripped 3 bases from V and 4 bases from J, with 5 bases between. The CDR3 is made up of 12 amino acids. Germline values: CDR1 SGHDT, CDR2 YYEEEE. The CDR3: CASSSLYNEQFF. The CDR3 DNA sequence: TGTGCCAGCAGCTCTCTATACAATGAGCAGTTCTTC.

The genes are TRBV5-1 and TRBJ2-3, with TRBD1 matching 9 bases. Germline V gene data show CDR1 as SGHRS and CDR2 as YFSETQ. The V segment lost 5 bases and the J segment 3 bases; nucleotides outside the gene matches: 7. This CDR3 has 15 amino acids. The chain's CDR3 is CASRPRTGVTDTQYF. CDR3 nucleotide sequence: TGCGCCAGCAGACCCAGGACAGGGGTTACAGATACGCAGTATTTT. Full variable domain (rest looked up from reference TRBV5-1 and TRBJ2-3): KAGVTQTPRYLIKTRGQQVTLSCSPISGHRSVSWYQQTPGQGLQFLFEYFSETQRNKGNFPGRFSGRQFSNSRSEMNVSTLELGDSALYLCASRPRTGVTDTQYFGPGTRLTVL.

The sample holds one count of this clone. This chain joins TRBV18 and TRBJ1-3; TRBD1 might be the D (5 bases). V lost 4 bases to trimming and J lost 4 bases, with 11 bases between them. CDR1 is KGHSH, CDR2 LQKENI, per germline. The CDR3 has 14 amino acids. The CDR3 nucleotides are TGTGCCAGCTCACTTCAGGGTTCGGGAAACACCATATATTTT. It translates to CASSLQGSGNTIYF.

The chain employs TRBV27 and TRBJ2-7; either TRBD1 or TRBD2 may fit D (5 bases each). With 6 bases removed from V and 2 bases from J, the gap between germline ends came to 11 bases. CDR1 MNHEY and CDR2 SMNVEV come from the germline V gene (reference sequence). The CDR3 has 13 residues. In nucleotides, the CDR3 is TGTGCCAGCAGACGGGACCCCACCTACGAGCAGTACTTC. Amino acid sequence: CASRRDPTYEQYF.

This clone was recorded a few times. The V gene is TRBV6-5, the J gene TRBJ2-1, with 9 bases identical to TRBD2. V gave up 3 bases and J gave up 7 bases; unmatched junction bases: 10. Germline V gives CDR1 MNHEY, CDR2 SVGAGI. The CDR3 sequence is 16 residues long. As DNA, the CDR3 is TGTGCCAGCAGTTATAATCTGGCGGGAGGGCCGAATGAGCAGTTCTTC. Its translation is CASSYNLAGGPNEQFF.

This clone was counted once. The J gene is TRBJ2-2, the V gene TRBV9, with D possibly matching TRBD2 (6 bases). The V gene's germline CDR1 is SGDLS and CDR2 YYNGEE. Trimming removed 0 bases at V and 5 bases at J, with 11 bases between. The CDR3 covers 15 residues. The CDR3 bases are TGTGCCAGCAGCGTAGGGGACTTTCCAACCGGGGAGCTGTTTTTT. It encodes CASSVGDFPTGELFF.

The genes are TRBV6-5 and TRBJ1-1; TRBD1 aligns across 7 bases. This CDR3 has 13 amino acids. Trimming took 6 bases from V and 11 from J; bases not matched to a gene: 12. Per the germline V gene, CDR1 is MNHEY and CDR2 is SVGAGI. The CDR3 spells CASSQIRTGEAFF. In DNA, the CDR3 is TGTGCCAGCAGCCAAATAAGGACAGGCGAGGCTTTCTTT.

The chain carries TRBV5-1 and TRBJ2-3; 8 bases match TRBD1. Trimming removed 7 bases from V and 0 bases from J; junction bases left unmatched: 4. Germline lookup yields CDR1 SGHRS and CDR2 YFSETQ. This CDR3 has 14 amino acids. CDR3 DNA: TGCGCCAGCGACAGGGGCTTAAGCACAGATACGCAGTATTTT. Translation: CASDRGLSTDTQYF.

The rearrangement links TRBV6-1 to TRBJ2-1, with 10 bases aligning to TRBD2. Germline V gene sequence: CDR1 MNHNS, CDR2 SASEGT. V lost 2 bases, J lost 3 bases, and 4 bases stayed unmatched. The CDR3 has 16 residues. The DNA of the CDR3 is TGTGCCAGCAGTGAATCGGCTAGCGGGAGCTACAATGAGCAGTTCTTC. Translated, it gives CASSESASGSYNEQFF.

The V and J genes are TRBV6-6 and TRBJ1-5, with TRBD1 as a possible D gene (6 bases). Per germline, CDR1 MNHNY and CDR2 SVGAGI (reference sequence). There are 13 residues in the CDR3. V lost 6 bases, J lost 6 bases, and 12 bases lay in between. The CDR3, as DNA: TGTGCCAGCAGACAGGGTATGGGTCAGCCCCAGCATTTT. It specifies CASRQGMGQPQHF.

This sequence joins TRBV28 and TRBJ1-2, with a weak D call TRBD1 (5 bases). This CDR3 has 14 residues. The germline CDR1 and CDR2 sequences are MDHEN and SYDVKM. V was trimmed by 2 bases and J by 5 bases, leaving 12 bases between them. The CDR3 DNA follows: TGTGCCAGCAGTTTAGGGGCAGGGAGGTATGGCTACACCTTC. Its protein product is CASSLGAGRYGYTF.

The chain combines TRBV11-2 with TRBJ2-3, with D possibly called TRBD1 or TRBD2 (5 bases each). Per the germline V gene, CDR1 is SGHAT and CDR2 is FQNNGV. V shed 4 bases and J shed 1 base, with 21 bases lying between them. The CDR3 spans 18 residues. As DNA, the CDR3 is TGTGCCAGCAGCTCGCCACGAATGGGACCGACCGGCACAGATACGCAGTATTTT. Translating it yields CASSSPRMGPTGTDTQYF.

The chain has TRBV2 and TRBJ2-1; 15 bases agree with TRBD2. The junction had 6 bases not matched to a gene; V was cut back by 5 bases and J by 7 bases. This CDR3 has 16 residues. From germline, CDR1 is SNHLY and CDR2 FYNNEI. This CDR3 is CASSPGLAGGRNEQFF. Here the CDR3 DNA reads TGTGCCAGCAGTCCAGGACTAGCGGGAGGGAGAAATGAGCAGTTCTTC.

This clone turned up a few times. The chain has TRBV13 and TRBJ2-5; D is unresolved. Trimming pared 2 bases from V and 3 bases from J, leaving 7 bases between. The CDR3 consists of 13 residues. Germline V gene lookup returns CDR1 PRHDT and CDR2 FYEKMQ (reference sequence). The CDR3 DNA is TGTGCCAGCAGCTTAAGGGTTAAAGAGACCCAGTACTTC. It yields the protein CASSLRVKETQYF.